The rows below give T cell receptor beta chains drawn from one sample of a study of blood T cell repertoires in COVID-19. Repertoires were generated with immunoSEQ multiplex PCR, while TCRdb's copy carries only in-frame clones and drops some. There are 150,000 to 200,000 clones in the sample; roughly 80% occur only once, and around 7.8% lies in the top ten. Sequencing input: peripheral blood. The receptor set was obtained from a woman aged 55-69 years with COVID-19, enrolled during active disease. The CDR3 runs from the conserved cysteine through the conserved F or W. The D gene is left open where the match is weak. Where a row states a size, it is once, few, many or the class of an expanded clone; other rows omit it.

CDR3aa: CASRVDRRGTDTQYF
CDR3nt: TGTGCCAGCAGAGTGGACAGGAGGGGCACAGATACGCAGTATTTT
abundance: -
v_gene: TRBV6-6
j_gene: TRBJ2-3
d_gene: -

CDR3aa: CASSRSGSNTGELFF
CDR3nt: TGTGCCAGCAGCCGTAGCGGATCGAACACCGGGGAGCTGTTTTTT
abundance: few
v_gene: TRBV6-2/TRBV6-3
j_gene: TRBJ2-2
d_gene: -

CDR3aa: CASSLVGENQPQHF
CDR3nt: TGCGCCAGCAGCTTAGTCGGGGAAAATCAGCCCCAGCATTTT
abundance: few
v_gene: TRBV5-1
j_gene: TRBJ1-5
d_gene: -

CDR3aa: CASSIAGGDTDTQYF
CDR3nt: TGTGCCAGTAGCATAGCAGGGGGAGACACAGATACGCAGTATTTT
abundance: -
v_gene: TRBV19
j_gene: TRBJ2-3
d_gene: TRBD1

CDR3aa: CASSELQKNYEQYF
CDR3nt: TGCGCCAGCAGTGAGCTACAGAAGAACTACGAGCAGTACTTC
abundance: -
v_gene: TRBV10-1
j_gene: TRBJ2-7
d_gene: -

CDR3aa: CASSPTSASTDTQYF
CDR3nt: TGTGCCAGCAGCCCAACTAGCGCAAGCACAGATACGCAGTATTTT
abundance: once
v_gene: TRBV5-4
j_gene: TRBJ2-3
d_gene: TRBD2

CDR3aa: CASSTRGASYNEQFF
CDR3nt: TGTGCCAGCAGCACACGGGGGGCCTCTTACAATGAGCAGTTCTTC
abundance: -
v_gene: TRBV7-3
j_gene: TRBJ2-1
d_gene: -

CDR3aa: CACSADRGSDTQYF
CDR3nt: TGCGCCTGCTCCGCGGACAGGGGGTCAGATACGCAGTATTTT
abundance: -
v_gene: TRBV5-1
j_gene: TRBJ2-3
d_gene: TRBD1

CDR3aa: CASSPTFQETQYF
CDR3nt: TGTGCCAGCTCACCCACATTTCAAGAGACCCAGTACTTC
abundance: -
v_gene: TRBV18
j_gene: TRBJ2-5
d_gene: -

CDR3aa: CASSWGTVTGANVLTF
CDR3nt: TGTGCCAGCAGCTGGGGGACAGTAACTGGGGCCAACGTCCTGACTTTC
abundance: -
v_gene: TRBV5-5
j_gene: TRBJ2-6
d_gene: TRBD1

CDR3aa: CASSEDLDYGYTF
CDR3nt: TGTGCCAGCAGTGAAGACCTAGATTATGGCTACACCTTC
abundance: -
v_gene: TRBV6-1
j_gene: TRBJ1-2
d_gene: -

CDR3aa: CASSYSSTGQGYEQYF
CDR3nt: TGTGCCAGCAGTTACTCGAGTACGGGACAGGGCTACGAGCAGTACTTC
abundance: -
v_gene: TRBV6-5
j_gene: TRBJ2-7
d_gene: TRBD1

CDR3aa: CASSPPWLRGRNEQFF
CDR3nt: TGCGCCAGCAGCCCTCCCTGGCTTCGAGGGAGGAATGAGCAGTTCTTC
abundance: -
v_gene: TRBV5-1
j_gene: TRBJ2-1
d_gene: -

CDR3aa: CASSPHQGAGNTIYF
CDR3nt: TGTGCCAGCAGCCCGCACCAGGGGGCTGGAAACACCATATATTTT
abundance: -
v_gene: TRBV14
j_gene: TRBJ1-3
d_gene: TRBD1